This section outlines one T cell receptor (beta chain) sequence together with its context. Its matching antigen is unknown. The data were taken from a study of graft-versus-host responses after intestinal transplantation. Trimming stripped 3 bases from V and 1 base from J, with 9 bases between. The CDR3 is made up of 14 amino acids. Germline assignment: CDR1 LNHDA and CDR2 SQIVND (reference sequence). Some clones are missing from TCRdb's copy, which holds only in-frame ones; the method was immunoSEQ multiplex PCR. The sample shows 90,000 to 150,000 clones, 90% to 95% of them seen only once. The specimen was unstimulated CD4+ T cells sorted from spleen or lymph node cells, collected before intestinal transplant. The gene calls are TRBV19 and TRBJ1-1; no clear D. The TCR was taken from a human donor who received an intestinal transplant. The CDR3 DNA reads as TGTGCCAGTAGTATTGGGCGGTGGAACACTGAAGCTTTCTTT. The encoded protein is CASSIGRWNTEAFF.